The clone carrying this TCR beta chain came up a few times. The antigen is undetermined. Through a sample-barcoded 5' primer and a J-beta primer mix, a second PCR was run for roughly 6 to 11 cycles. The template-switch adaptor, which had 12 random nucleotides, put a tag on each cDNA molecule. MiXCR was run by TCRdb on the 5' RACE reads, yielding one entry per CDR3 protein. Among 1.5 million to 2 million distinct CDR3 sequences listed, 25% to 30% were seen once. The data stem from a study of blood T cells in healthy people across ages. Study-wide findings and caveats: Comparison with aged donors showed that long-lived donors had more naive CD4+ cells and higher diversity.

Sequenced: blood. The TCR sequence derives from a woman in her 30s in good health.

The CDR3 DNA reads TGCGCCAGCAGCCAAGATAGTTCCCTCTACAATGAGCAGTTCTTC. It is translated as CASSQDSSLYNEQFF. The chain has TRBV4-3 and TRBJ2-1; unclear D gene. The length of the CDR3 is 15 residues. CDR1 is LGHNA, CDR2 YSLEER, per germline. V lost 0 bases, J lost 3 bases, and 9 bases lay in between.